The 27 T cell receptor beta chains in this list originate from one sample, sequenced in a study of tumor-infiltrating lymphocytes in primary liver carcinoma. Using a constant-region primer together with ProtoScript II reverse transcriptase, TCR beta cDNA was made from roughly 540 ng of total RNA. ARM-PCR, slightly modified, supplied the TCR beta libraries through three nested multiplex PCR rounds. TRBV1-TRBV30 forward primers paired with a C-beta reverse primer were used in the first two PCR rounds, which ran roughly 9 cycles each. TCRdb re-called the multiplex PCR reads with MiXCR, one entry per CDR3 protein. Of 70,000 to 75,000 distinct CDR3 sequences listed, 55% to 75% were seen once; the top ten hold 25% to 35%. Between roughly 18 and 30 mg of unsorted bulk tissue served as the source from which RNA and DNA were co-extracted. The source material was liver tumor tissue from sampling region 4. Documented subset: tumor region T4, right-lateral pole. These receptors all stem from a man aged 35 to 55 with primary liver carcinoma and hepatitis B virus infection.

For the CDR3, the DNA is TGCAGCGTCCATGGCCGCCAGGGGCCCGACGAGCAGTACTTC. Protein product: CSVHGRQGPDEQYF. The gene calls are TRBV29-1 and TRBJ2-7, with TRBD1 as a possible D gene (6 bases). The CDR3 consists of 14 residues. CDR1 is SQVTM, CDR2 ANQGSEA, per germline. Between the trimmed V and J ends, which lost 6 bases and 5 bases, there was a span of 20 bases.

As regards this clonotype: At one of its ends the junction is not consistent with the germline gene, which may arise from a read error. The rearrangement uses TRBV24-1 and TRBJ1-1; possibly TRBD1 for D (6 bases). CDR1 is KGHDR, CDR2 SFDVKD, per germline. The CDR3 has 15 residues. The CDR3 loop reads CATSDTRTANTEAFF. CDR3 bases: TGTGCCACCAGTGATACCCGGACAGCAAACACTGAAGCGTTCTTT.

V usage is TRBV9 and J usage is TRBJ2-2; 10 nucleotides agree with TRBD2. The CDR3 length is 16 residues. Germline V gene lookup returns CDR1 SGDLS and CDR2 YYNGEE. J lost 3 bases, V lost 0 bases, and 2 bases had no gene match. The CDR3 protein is CASSVGLAGDTGELFF. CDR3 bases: TGTGCCAGCAGCGTAGGGCTAGCGGGAGACACCGGGGAGCTGTTTTTT.

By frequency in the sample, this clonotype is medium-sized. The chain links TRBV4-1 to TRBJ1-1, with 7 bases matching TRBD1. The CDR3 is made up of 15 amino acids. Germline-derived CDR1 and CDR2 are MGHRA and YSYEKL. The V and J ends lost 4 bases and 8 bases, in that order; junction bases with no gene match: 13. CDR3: CASSLVLTGEMEAFF. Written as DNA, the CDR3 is TGCGCCAGCAGCCTAGTGCTAACAGGGGAAATGGAAGCTTTCTTT.

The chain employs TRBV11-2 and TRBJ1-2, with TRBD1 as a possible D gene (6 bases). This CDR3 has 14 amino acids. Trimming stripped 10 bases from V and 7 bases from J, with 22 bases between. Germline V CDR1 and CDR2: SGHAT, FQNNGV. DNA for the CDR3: TGTGCCAACAGAGAGAGGGACAACACCTGTGGCTACACCTTC. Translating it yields CANRERDNTCGYTF. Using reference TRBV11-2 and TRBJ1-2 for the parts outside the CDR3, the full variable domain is EAGVAQSPRYKIIEKRQSVAFWCNPISGHATLYWYQQILGQGPKLLIQFQNNGVVDDSQLPKDRFSAERLKGVDSTLKIQPAKLEDSAVYLCANRERDNTCGYTFGSGTRLTVV.

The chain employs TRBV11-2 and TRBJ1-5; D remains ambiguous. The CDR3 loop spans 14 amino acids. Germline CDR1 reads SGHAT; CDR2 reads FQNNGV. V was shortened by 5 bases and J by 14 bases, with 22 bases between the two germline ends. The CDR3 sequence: CASSTGRFPVPKHF. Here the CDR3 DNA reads TGTGCCAGCAGCACCGGACGGTTTCCCGTGCCAAAGCATTTT.

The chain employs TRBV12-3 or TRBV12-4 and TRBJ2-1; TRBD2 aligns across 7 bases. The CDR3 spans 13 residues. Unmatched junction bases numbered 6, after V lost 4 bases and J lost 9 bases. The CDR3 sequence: CASSWGGVGEQFF. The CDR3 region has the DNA TGTGCCAGCAGTTGGGGGGGGGTAGGTGAGCAGTTCTTC.

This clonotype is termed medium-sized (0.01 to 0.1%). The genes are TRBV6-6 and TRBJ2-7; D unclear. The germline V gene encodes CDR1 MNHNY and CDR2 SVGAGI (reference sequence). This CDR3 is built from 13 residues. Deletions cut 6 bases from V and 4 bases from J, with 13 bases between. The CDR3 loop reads CASRRESGYEQYF. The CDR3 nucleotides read TGTGCCAGCAGACGAGAAAGTGGTTACGAGCAGTACTTC.

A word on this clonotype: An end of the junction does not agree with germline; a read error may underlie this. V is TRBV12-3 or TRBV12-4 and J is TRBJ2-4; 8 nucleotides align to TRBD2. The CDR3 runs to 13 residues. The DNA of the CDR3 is TGTGTCAGCAGTTTAAACGGGGGGGATATTCAGTACTTC. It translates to CVSSLNGGDIQYF.

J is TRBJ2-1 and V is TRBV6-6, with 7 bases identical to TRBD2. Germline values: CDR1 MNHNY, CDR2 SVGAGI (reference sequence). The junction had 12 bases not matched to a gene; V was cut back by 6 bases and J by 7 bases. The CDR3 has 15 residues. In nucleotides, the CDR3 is TGTGCCAGCAGCAGAGGGGCTAGCGGAGTAAATGAGCAGTTCTTC. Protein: CASSRGASGVNEQFF.

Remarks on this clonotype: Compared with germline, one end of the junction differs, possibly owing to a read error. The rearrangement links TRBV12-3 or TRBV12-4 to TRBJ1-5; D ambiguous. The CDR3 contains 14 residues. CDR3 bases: TGTACCAGCAGTTTAGCGCAGGACAATCAGCCCCAGCATTTT. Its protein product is CTSSLAQDNQPQHF.

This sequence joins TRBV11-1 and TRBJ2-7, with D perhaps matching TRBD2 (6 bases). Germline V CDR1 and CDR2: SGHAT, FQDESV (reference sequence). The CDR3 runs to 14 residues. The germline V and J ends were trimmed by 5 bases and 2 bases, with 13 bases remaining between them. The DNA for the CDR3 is TGTGCCAGCAGCGCTTTCGGAGGGGCCTACGAGCAGTACTTC. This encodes CASSAFGGAYEQYF.

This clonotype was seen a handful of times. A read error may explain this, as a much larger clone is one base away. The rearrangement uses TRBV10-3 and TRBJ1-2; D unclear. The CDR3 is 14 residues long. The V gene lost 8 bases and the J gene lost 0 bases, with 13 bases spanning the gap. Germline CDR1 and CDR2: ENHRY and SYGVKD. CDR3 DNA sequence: TGTGCCATCTATATGGGCGAAGCTAACTATGGCTACACCTTC. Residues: CAIYMGEANYGYTF.

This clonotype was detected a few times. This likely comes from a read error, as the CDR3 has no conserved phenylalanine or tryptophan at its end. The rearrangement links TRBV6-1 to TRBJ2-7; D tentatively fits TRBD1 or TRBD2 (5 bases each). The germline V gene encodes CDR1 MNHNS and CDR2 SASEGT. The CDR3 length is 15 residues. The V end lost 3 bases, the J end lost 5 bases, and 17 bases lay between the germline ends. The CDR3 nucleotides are TGTGCCAGCAGTGAGCCGGGACGCCGGTTCAACGAGCAGTACTCC. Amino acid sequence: CASSEPGRRFNEQYS.

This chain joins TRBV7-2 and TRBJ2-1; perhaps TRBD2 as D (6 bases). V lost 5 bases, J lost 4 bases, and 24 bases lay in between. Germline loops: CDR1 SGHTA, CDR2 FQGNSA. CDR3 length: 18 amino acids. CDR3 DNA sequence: TGTGCCAGCAGCCCCCTTTCGTCAGGACTACCGGGATACAATGAGCAGTTCTTC. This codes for CASSPLSSGLPGYNEQFF.

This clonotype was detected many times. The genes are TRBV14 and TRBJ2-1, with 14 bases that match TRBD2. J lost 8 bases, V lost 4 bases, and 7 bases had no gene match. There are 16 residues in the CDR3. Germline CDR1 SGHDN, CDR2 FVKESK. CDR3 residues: CASSPPGLAGEYEQFF. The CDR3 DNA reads TGTGCCAGCAGCCCTCCGGGACTAGCGGGAGAATATGAGCAGTTCTTC.

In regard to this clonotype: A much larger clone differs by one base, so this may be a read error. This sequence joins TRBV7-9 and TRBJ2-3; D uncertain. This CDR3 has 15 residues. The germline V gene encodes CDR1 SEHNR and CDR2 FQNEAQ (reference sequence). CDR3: CASSLRSSRTDTLYF. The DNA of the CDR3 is TGTGCCAGCAGCTTACGGTCTAGTAGAACAGATACGCTGTATTTT.

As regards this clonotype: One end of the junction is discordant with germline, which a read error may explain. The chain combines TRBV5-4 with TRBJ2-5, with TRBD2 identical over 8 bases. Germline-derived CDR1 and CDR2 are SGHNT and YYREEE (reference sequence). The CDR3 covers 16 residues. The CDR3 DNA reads TGTGCCAACAGTACCCTTAGCGGGAAGCTTCAAGAGATCCAGTACTTC. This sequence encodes CANSTLSGKLQEIQYF.

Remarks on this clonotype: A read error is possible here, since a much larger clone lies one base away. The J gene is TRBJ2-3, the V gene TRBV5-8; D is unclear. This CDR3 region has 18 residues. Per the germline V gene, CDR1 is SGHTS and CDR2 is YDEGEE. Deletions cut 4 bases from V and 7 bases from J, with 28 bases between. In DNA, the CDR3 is TGTGCCAGCAGCCTCGTTCAGACCTCCTCCCCTGCAGAACATACGCAGTATTTT. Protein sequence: CASSLVQTSSPAEHTQYF.

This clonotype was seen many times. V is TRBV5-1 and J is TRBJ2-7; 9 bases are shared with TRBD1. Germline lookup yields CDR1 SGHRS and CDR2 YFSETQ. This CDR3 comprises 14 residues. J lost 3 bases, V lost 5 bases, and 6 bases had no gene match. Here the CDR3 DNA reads TGCGCCAGCAGAACCGGGACAGGGTTCTACGAGCAGTACTTC. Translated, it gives CASRTGTGFYEQYF.

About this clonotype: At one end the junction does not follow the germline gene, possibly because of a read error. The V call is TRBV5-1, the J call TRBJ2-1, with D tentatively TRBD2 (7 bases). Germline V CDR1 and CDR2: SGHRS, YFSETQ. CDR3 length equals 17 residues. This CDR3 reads CANSLEGGLTGHNEQFF. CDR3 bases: TGCGCCAACAGCTTGGAGGGGGGACTAACGGGACACAATGAGCAGTTCTTC.

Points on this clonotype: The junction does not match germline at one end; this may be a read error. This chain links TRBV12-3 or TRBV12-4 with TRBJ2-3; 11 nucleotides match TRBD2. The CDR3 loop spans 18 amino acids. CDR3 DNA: TGTGACAGCAGTGGCGGGGGGACTAGCGGACAAAGCACGGATACGCAGTATTTT. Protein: CDSSGGGTSGQSTDTQYF.

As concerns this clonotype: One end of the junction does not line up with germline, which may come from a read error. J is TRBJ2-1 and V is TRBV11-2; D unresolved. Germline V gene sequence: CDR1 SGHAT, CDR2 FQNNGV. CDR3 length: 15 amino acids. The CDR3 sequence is CASSAPSVAYNGQFF. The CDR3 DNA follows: TGTGCCAGCAGTGCCCCCAGCGTAGCCTACAATGGGCAGTTCTTC.

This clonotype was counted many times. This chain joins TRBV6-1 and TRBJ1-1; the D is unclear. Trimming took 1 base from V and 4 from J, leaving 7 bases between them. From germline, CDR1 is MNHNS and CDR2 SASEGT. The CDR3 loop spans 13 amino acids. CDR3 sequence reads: CASSEGIVTEAFF. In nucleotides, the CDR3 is TGTGCCAGCAGTGAAGGTATCGTCACTGAAGCTTTCTTT.

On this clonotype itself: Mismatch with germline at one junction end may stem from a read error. The DNA of the CDR3 is TGTGCTAGCATGAGACAGGGGGGGAACACCCGGGAGCTGTTTTTT. Translating gives CASMRQGGNTRELFF. V and J are TRBV6-6 and TRBJ2-2, with 9 bases lining up with TRBD1. CDR1 is MNHNY, CDR2 SVGAGI, per germline (reference sequence). This CDR3 has 15 residues.

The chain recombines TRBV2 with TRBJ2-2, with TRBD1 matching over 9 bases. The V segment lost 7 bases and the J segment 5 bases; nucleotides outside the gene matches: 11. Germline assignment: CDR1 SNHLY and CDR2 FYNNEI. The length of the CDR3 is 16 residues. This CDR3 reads CASNSPGQGRTGELFF. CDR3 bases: TGTGCCAGCAATTCCCCGGGACAGGGTAGGACCGGGGAGCTGTTTTTT.

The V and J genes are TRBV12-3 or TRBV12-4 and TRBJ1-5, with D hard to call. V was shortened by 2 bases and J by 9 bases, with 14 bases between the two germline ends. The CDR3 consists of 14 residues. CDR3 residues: CASSLTSSDLPQHF. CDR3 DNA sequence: TGTGCCAGCAGTTTAACAAGCTCAGATCTGCCCCAGCATTTT.